Below, one TCR beta chain is given with its context. The V end was cut by 0 bases, the J end by 5 bases, with 13 bases between. Germline V lookup: CDR1 LGHNT, CDR2 FRNRAP. This CDR3 is 15 amino acids long. This record belongs to a study of blood T cell repertoires in COVID-19. For the study at large: From the United States, Italy and Spain came samples of acute and convalescent COVID-19. PBMCs, B-cell-depleted T cells, or T cells provided the cDNA or gDNA that made up the material.

Original analysis: Amplification of reference gene primers was used by the study to estimate nucleated cell counts. Generated by immunoSEQ multiplex PCR, the TCRdb table keeps only in-frame clones and is missing some. V and J calls and clone size are as listed in that table; D and trimming were resolved from the DNA. Of fewer than 150,000 clones listed, over 70% are singletons. This clonotype was obtained from a man aged 65 to 85 with acute or convalescent COVID-19. J is TRBJ1-1 and V is TRBV12-5; possibly TRBD1 for D (5 bases). Sequences were obtained from peripheral blood. CDR3 nucleotide sequence: TGTGCTAGTGGTTTGGTAAGCAGGGAAGGGACTGAAGCTTTCTTT. It encodes CASGLVSREGTEAFF.